This TCR beta chain was retrieved from a study of identical twins. The CDR3 has 13 amino acids. Deletions cut 7 bases from V and 8 bases from J, with 15 bases between. TCRdb recomputed calls from the 5' RACE reads with MiXCR, one row per CDR3 protein. Of approximately 350,000 distinct CDR3 sequences listed, about 12% are singletons. These records were also assigned to another study, of yellow fever vaccine responses in identical twins.

The TCR originated in a woman in her late teens or twenties in good health. Input material: CD8+ T cells sorted from blood. The V and J genes are TRBV12-3 or TRBV12-4 and TRBJ2-1; D gene uncertain. The CDR3 protein is CASTAPSGYEQFF. The CDR3 DNA is TGTGCCAGCACCGCCCCGAGTGGCTATGAGCAGTTCTTC.